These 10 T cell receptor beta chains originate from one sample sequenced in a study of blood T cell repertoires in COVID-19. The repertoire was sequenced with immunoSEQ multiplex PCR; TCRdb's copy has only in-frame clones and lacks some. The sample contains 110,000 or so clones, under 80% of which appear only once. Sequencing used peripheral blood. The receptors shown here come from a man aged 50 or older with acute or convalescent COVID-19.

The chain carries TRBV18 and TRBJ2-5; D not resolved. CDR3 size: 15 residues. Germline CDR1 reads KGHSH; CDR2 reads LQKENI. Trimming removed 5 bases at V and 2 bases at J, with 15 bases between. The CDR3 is CASSLQSGSQETQYF. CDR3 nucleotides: TGTGCCAGCTCATTACAGTCTGGTTCTCAAGAGACCCAGTACTTC.

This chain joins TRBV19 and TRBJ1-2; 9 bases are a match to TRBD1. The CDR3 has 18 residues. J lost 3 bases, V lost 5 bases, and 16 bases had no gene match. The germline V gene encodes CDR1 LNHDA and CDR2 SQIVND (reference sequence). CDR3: CASSAKGTGTLYDYGYTF. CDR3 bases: TGTGCCAGTAGTGCGAAGGGGACAGGGACACTCTACGACTATGGCTACACCTTC.

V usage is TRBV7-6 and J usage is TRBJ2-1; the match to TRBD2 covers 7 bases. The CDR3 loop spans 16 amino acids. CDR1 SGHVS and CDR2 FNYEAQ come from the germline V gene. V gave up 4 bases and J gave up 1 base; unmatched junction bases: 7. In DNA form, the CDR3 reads TGTGCCAGCAGCTCCAAGCCGGGACTATCCTACAATGAGCAGTTCTTC. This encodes CASSSKPGLSYNEQFF. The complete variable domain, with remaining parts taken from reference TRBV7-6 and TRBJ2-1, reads GAGVSQSPRYKVTKRGQDVALRCDPISGHVSLYWYRQALGQGPEFLTYFNYEAQQDKSGLPNDRFSAERPEGSISTLTIQRTEQRDSAMYRCASSSKPGLSYNEQFFGPGTRLTVL.

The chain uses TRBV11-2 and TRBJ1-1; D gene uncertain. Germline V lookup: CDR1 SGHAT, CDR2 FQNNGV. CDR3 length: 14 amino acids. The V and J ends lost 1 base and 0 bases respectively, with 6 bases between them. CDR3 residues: CASSLALMNTEAFF. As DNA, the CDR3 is TGTGCCAGCAGCTTAGCACTAATGAACACTGAAGCTTTCTTT.

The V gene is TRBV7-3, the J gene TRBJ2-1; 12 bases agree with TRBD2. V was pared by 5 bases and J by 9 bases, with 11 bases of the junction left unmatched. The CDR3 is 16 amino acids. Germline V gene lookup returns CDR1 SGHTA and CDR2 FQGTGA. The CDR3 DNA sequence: TGTGCCAGCAGCGCCCAGGCTAGCGGGGGGGCGAGTGAGCAGTTCTTC. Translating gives CASSAQASGGASEQFF.

CDR3 in DNA: TGCGCCAGCAGCCACACTCCCGGACAAGGGGGACAGCCCCAGCATTTT. This translates into CASSHTPGQGGQPQHF. V gene TRBV4-1 combines with J gene TRBJ1-5; D perhaps matches TRBD1 (6 bases). This CDR3 region has 16 residues. V lost 3 bases to trimming and J lost 7 bases, with 19 bases between them. The germline V gene has CDR1 MGHRA and CDR2 YSYEKL.

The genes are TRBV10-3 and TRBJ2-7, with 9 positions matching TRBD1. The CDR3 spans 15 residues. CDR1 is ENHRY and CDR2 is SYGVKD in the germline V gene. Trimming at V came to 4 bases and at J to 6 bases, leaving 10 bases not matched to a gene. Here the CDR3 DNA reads TGTGCCATCAGTGGAAGGGGGGGACAGGGTCCCGAGCAGTACTTC. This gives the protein CAISGRGGQGPEQYF.

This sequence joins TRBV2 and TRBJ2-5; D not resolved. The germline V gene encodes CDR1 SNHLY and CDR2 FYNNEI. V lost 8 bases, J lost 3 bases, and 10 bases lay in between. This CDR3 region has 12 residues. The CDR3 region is CASERREETQYF. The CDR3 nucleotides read TGTGCCAGCGAGAGGAGAGAAGAGACCCAGTACTTC.

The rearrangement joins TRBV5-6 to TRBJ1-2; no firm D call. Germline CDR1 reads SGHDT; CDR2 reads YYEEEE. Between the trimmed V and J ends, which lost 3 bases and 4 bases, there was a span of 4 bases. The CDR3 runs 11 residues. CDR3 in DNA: TGTGCCAGCAGCTCCTTCTATGGCTACACCTTC. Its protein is CASSSFYGYTF.

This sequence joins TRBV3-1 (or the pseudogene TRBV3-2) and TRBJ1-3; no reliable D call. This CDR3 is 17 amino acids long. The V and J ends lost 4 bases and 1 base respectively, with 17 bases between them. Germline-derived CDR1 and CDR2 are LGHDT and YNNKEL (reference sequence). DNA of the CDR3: TGTGCCAGCAGCCCGTTGGGTGGTCTCAGGTCTGGAAACACCATATATTTT. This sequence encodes CASSPLGGLRSGNTIYF.